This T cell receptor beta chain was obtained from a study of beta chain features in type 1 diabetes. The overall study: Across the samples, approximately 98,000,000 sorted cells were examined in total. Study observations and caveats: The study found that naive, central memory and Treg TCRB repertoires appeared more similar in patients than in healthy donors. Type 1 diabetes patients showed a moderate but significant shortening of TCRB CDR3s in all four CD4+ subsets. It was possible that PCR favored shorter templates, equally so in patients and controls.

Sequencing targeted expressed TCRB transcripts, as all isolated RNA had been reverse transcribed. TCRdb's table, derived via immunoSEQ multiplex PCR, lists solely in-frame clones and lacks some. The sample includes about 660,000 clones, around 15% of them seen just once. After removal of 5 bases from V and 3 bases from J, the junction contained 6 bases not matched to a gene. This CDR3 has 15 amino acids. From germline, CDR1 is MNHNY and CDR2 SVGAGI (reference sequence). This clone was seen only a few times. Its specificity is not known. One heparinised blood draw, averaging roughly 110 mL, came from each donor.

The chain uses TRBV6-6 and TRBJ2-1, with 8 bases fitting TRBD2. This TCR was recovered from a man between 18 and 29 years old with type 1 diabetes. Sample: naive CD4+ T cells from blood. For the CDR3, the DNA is TGTGCCAGCAGTACCCAGCGGGGGCGCTACAATGAGCAGTTCTTC. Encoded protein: CASSTQRGRYNEQFF.